These T cell receptor beta chains were read from a single sample in a study of T cell responses to AZD1222 COVID-19 vaccine. The assay was immunoSEQ multiplex PCR, and TCRdb's table has in-frame clones only and misses some. The sample carries more than 150,000 clones, over 90% recorded once. Sequences were derived from peripheral blood, sampled 28 days after the second AZD1222 dose. Receptors were obtained from an adult who received the AZD1222 COVID-19 vaccine. The CDR3 runs from the conserved cysteine through the conserved F or W. Each record gives: D gene, J gene, clone size, V gene, CDR3 protein, CDR3 DNA. A D gene is named only where the DNA matches it firmly. Clone sizes are given selectively: once, few, many, or a class where the clone is expanded.

NA,TRBJ1-6,few,TRBV19,CASSPHKALNSPLHF,TGTGCCAGTAGCCCCCACAAGGCCCTCAATTCACCCCTCCACTTT
TRBD2,TRBJ2-1,NA,TRBV7-2,CASSLLSGRSEQFF,TGTGCCAGCAGCTTACTTAGCGGGAGGAGTGAGCAGTTCTTC
NA,TRBJ2-1,NA,TRBV14,CASSRPGLRSSYNEQFF,TGTGCCAGCAGCCGGCCTGGACTCCGCAGCTCCTACAATGAGCAGTTCTTC
TRBD2,TRBJ2-2,NA,TRBV7-9,CASSSAGTSGRAVTGELFF,TGTGCCAGCAGCTCGGCCGGGACTAGCGGGAGGGCGGTCACCGGGGAGCTGTTTTTT
NA,TRBJ2-1,NA,TRBV6-2/TRBV6-3,CASSYGYEQFF,TGTGCCAGCAGTTATGGGTATGAGCAGTTCTTC
TRBD1,TRBJ1-1,NA,TRBV18,CASSLDRVRTEAFF,TGTGCCAGCTCCCTGGACAGGGTTCGTACTGAAGCTTTCTTT
TRBD2,TRBJ2-3,NA,TRBV5-1,CASSSLAGAGDTQYF,TGCGCCAGCAGCTCGTTAGCGGGAGCCGGCGATACGCAGTATTTT
NA,TRBJ1-1,once,TRBV25-1,CASSEPQRNTEAFF,TGTGCCAGCAGTGAGCCACAGAGGAACACTGAAGCTTTCTTT
NA,TRBJ2-3,NA,TRBV7-9,CASSFVRSDTDTQYF,TGTGCCAGCAGCTTTGTCAGGTCGGACACAGATACGCAGTATTTT
NA,TRBJ2-7,NA,TRBV1,CTSSRTTGLAGLRLRYEQYF,TGCACCAGCAGCCGAACGACGGGACTAGCGGGACTCCGACTGCGATACGAGCAGTACTTC
NA,TRBJ1-1,NA,TRBV7-2,CASSSLGGNTEAFF,TGTGCCAGCAGCTCATTAGGTGGGAACACTGAAGCTTTCTTT
TRBD2,TRBJ2-1,NA,TRBV9,CASSVGLAGTHNEQFF,TGTGCCAGCAGCGTAGGACTAGCGGGAACGCACAATGAGCAGTTCTTC
NA,TRBJ1-6,once,TRBV5-1,CASSPDPVGSISPLHF,TGCGCCAGCAGCCCGGACCCCGTGGGAAGCATTTCACCCCTCCACTTT
TRBD1,TRBJ1-5,NA,TRBV19,CASKQGIPSDSSNQPQHF,TGTGCCAGTAAACAGGGGATACCATCCGACTCTAGCAATCAGCCCCAGCATTTT
NA,TRBJ1-2,once,TRBV21-1,CASSKSGGSYGYTF,TGTGCCAGCAGCAAATCCGGGGGGTCCTATGGCTACACCTTC
NA,TRBJ1-3,NA,TRBV6-5,CASSPRGGSGNTIYF,TGTGCCAGCAGTCCCCGGGGAGGGTCTGGAAACACCATATATTTT
NA,TRBJ1-5,once,TRBV24-1,CATSAATTYSNQPQHF,TGTGCCACCAGTGCCGCCACCACCTATAGCAATCAGCCCCAGCATTTT
TRBD2,TRBJ2-1,once,TRBV2,CASGPLTSGDSDEQFF,TGTGCCAGCGGCCCTTTAACTAGCGGGGATAGTGATGAGCAGTTCTTC
TRBD1,TRBJ1-1,NA,TRBV2,CASLQGARTEAFF,TGTGCCAGCCTACAGGGGGCGAGGACTGAAGCTTTCTTT
NA,TRBJ1-6,NA,TRBV7-2,CASSAGVPYNSPLHF,TGTGCCAGCAGCGCAGGGGTCCCCTATAATTCACCCCTCCACTTT
NA,TRBJ2-3,NA,TRBV19,CASTQRRASTDTQYF,TGTGCCAGTACTCAGAGAAGGGCCAGCACAGATACGCAGTATTTT
TRBD1,TRBJ2-1,NA,TRBV5-1,CASRVGDREGNEQFF,TGCGCCAGCAGAGTTGGGGACAGGGAAGGCAATGAGCAGTTCTTC
TRBD2,TRBJ2-3,NA,TRBV7-2,CASSLQSLAGGTTDTQYF,TGTGCCAGCAGCTTACAGTCGCTAGCGGGGGGGACCACAGATACGCAGTATTTT
NA,TRBJ2-5,NA,TRBV27,CASSLDSSSRWTQYF,TGTGCCAGCAGTTTAGATTCGTCGTCTCGGTGGACCCAGTACTTC
NA,TRBJ2-1,once,TRBV3-1/TRBV3-2,CASSQGTGRNEQFF,TGTGCCAGCAGCCAAGGCACAGGGAGGAATGAGCAGTTCTTC
NA,TRBJ1-2,NA,TRBV28,CASTPTLGYGYTF,TGTGCCAGCACTCCCACGCTTGGGTACGGCTACACCTTC